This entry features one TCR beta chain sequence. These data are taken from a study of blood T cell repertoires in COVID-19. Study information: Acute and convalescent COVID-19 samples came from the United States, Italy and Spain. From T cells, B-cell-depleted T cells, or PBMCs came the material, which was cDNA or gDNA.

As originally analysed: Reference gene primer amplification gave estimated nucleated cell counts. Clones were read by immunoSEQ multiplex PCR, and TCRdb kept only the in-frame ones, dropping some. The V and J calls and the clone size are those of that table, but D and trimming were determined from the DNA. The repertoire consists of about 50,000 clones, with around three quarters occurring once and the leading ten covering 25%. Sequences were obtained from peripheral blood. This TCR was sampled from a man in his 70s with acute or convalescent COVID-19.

CDR3 protein: CASSKVAQAPQARYSNQPQHF. The CDR3 nucleotides read TGTGCCAGCAGCAAAGTTGCACAGGCCCCACAGGCCCGTTATAGCAATCAGCCCCAGCATTTT. This chain links TRBV21-1 with TRBJ1-5; the DNA was not compared with TRBD1, the D call given in the table. TRBV21-1 constitutes a pseudogene. There are 21 residues in the CDR3.